This entry describes one T cell receptor (beta chain). The antigen is not known. The data belong to a study of OX40 agonist ivuxolimab in advanced cancers. Turning to the study itself: Prior anti-PD-1, anti-PD-L1 or anti-CTLA-4 therapy did not bar entry, and more than 35% had some. Notes on the study in general: Compared with others, partial responders at 0.1-3.0 mg/kg displayed clonal expansion among the lowest. CD4+ T cells averaged fewer expanded clones than CD8+ T cells. What antigens the expanded peripheral T cells recognized was never established.

The assay was immunoSEQ multiplex PCR, and TCRdb's table has in-frame clones only and misses some. This table holds 70,000 to 85,000 clones, around 84% found once. The sequencing used CD4+ or CD8+ T cells sorted from blood, collected in a trial of the OX40 agonist ivuxolimab. The sequence was obtained from an adult with an advanced solid tumor such as melanoma, head and neck, liver or kidney cancer.

The CDR3 DNA follows: TGTGCCAGCTCACCTACGACAGGTCCTGGAAACACCATATATTTT. Amino acid sequence: CASSPTTGPGNTIYF. This chain links TRBV18 with TRBJ1-3, with D possibly TRBD1 on 6 matching bases. Germline V gene sequence: CDR1 KGHSH, CDR2 LQKENI. Trimming pared 3 bases from V and 2 bases from J, leaving 11 bases between. The CDR3 runs 15 residues.